This TCR beta chain was captured in a study of T cells after yellow fever vaccination. Study background: SMART-Seq v4 Ultra Low Input handled preparation of low-cell-number fractions. Study-wide points: After the booster, approximately 95% of CD4 and about 90% of CD8 primary-response clones were re-detected. The appearance of a small share of clonotypes in both CD4 and CD8 compartments was observed.

The CDR3 runs to 14 residues. Between the trimmed V and J ends, which lost 5 bases and 0 bases, there was a span of 11 bases. Germline V CDR1 and CDR2: SGHNT, YYREEE (reference sequence). This clonotype was counted at least ten times. Its specificity is not known. Template switching by 5'RACE produced TCR cDNA, adding a universal primer site and UMIs. TCRdb re-called the 5' RACE reads through MiXCR, storing one row per CDR3 protein. This table has some 560,000 distinct CDR3 sequences, about 17% appearing once. This TCR came from a man aged 18-30 years who received the YFV17D yellow fever vaccine. This chain links TRBV5-4 with TRBJ1-2, with D maybe TRBD1 (5 bases). The sequenced sample was PBMCs, obtained roughly 5 days after the first yellow fever vaccination. Here the CDR3 reads CASRGTETNYGYTF. In DNA form, the CDR3 reads TGTGCCAGCAGGGGGACCGAGACTAACTATGGCTACACCTTC.